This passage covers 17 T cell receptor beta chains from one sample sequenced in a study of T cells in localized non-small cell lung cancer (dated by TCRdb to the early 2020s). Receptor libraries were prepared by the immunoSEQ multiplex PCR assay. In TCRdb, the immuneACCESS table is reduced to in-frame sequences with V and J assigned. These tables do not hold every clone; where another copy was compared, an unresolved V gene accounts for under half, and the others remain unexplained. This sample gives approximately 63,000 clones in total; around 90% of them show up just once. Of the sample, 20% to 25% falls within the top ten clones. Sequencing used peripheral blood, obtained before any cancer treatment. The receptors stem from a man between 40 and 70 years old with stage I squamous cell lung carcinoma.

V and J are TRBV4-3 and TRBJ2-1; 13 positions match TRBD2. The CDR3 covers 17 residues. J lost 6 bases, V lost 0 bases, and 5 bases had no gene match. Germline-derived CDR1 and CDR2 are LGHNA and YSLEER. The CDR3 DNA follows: TGCGCCAGCAGCCAAGATACAACTAGCGGGGGGGGCAATGAGCAGTTCTTC. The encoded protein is CASSQDTTSGGGNEQFF.

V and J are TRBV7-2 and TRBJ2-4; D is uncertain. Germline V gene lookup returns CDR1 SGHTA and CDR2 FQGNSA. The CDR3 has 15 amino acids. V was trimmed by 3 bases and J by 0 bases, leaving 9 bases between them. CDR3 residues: CASSFVRVAKNIQYF. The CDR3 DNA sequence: TGTGCCAGCAGCTTCGTCCGAGTAGCCAAAAACATTCAGTACTTC.

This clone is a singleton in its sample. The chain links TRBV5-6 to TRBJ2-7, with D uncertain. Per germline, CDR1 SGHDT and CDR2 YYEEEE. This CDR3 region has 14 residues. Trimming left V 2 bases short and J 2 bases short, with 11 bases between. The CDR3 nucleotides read TGTGCCAGCAGCTTCTGGGGTCCCGCCTACGAGCAGTACTTC. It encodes CASSFWGPAYEQYF. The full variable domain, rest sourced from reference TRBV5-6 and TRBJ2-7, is DAGVTQSPTHLIKTRGQQVTLRCSPKSGHDTVSWYQQALGQGPQFIFQYYEEEERQRGNFPDRFSGHQFPNYSSELNVNALLLGDSALYLCASSFWGPAYEQYFGPGTRLTVT.

CDR3 region: CASSIFRDGDYGYTF. For the CDR3, the DNA is TGTGCCAGTAGTATCTTCAGGGATGGCGACTATGGCTACACCTTC. The V gene is TRBV19, the J gene TRBJ1-2, with TRBD1 as a possible D gene (5 bases). V lost 3 bases to trimming and J lost 3 bases, with 14 bases between them. Germline V gene sequence: CDR1 LNHDA, CDR2 SQIVND (reference sequence). The CDR3 is 15 amino acids.

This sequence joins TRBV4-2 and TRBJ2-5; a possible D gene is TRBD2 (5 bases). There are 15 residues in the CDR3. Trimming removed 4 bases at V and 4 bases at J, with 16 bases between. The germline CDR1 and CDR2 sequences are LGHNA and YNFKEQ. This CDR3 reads CASSLLAGAGETQYF. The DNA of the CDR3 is TGTGCCAGCAGCCTTCTAGCCGGCGCGGGAGAGACCCAGTACTTC.

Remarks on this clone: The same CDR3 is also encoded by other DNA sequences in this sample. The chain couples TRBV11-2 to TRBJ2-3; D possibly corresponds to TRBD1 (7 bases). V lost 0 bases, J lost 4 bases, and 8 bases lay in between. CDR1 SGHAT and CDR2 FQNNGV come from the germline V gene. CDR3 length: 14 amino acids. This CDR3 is CASSLDRGADTQYF. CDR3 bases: TGTGCCAGCAGCTTAGACAGGGGGGCAGATACGCAGTATTTT.

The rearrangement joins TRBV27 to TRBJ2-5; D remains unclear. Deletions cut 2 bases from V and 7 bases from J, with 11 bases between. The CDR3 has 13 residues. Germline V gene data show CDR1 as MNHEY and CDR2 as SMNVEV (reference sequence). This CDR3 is CASSLMASGTQYF. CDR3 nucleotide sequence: TGTGCCAGCAGTTTAATGGCTAGTGGGACCCAGTACTTC.

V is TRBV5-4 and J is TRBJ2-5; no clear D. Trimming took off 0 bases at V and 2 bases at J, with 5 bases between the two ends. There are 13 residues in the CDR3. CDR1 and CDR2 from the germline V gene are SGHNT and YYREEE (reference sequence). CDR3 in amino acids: CASSLGFQETQYF. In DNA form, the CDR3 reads TGTGCCAGCAGCTTGGGCTTTCAAGAGACCCAGTACTTC.

The CDR3 loop reads CASSQEVGVTEAFF. The CDR3 nucleotides read TGCGCCAGCAGCCAAGAGGTGGGGGTAACTGAAGCTTTCTTT. The gene calls are TRBV4-3 and TRBJ1-1; possibly TRBD1 for D (5 bases). The CDR3 is 14 residues long. CDR1 and CDR2 (germline): LGHNA, YSLEER. Trimming shortened V by 0 bases and J by 5 bases, and 10 bases separated the two germline ends.

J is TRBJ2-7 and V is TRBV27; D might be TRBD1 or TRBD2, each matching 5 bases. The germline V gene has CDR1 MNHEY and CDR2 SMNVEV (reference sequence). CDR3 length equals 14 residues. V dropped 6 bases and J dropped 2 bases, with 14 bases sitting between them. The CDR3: CASSRWDATYEQYF. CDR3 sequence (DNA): TGTGCCAGCAGCAGGTGGGACGCAACCTACGAGCAGTACTTC.

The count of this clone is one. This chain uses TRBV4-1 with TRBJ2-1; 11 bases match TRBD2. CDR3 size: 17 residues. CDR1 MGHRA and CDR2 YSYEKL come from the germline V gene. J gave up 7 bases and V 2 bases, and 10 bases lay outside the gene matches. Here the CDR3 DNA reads TGCGCCAGCAGCCAACCGGGACTAGCGGCAGCAGGGAATGAGCAGTTCTTC. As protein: CASSQPGLAAAGNEQFF.

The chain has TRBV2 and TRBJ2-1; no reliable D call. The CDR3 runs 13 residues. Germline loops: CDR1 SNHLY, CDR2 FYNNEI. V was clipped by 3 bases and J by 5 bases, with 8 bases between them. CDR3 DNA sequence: TGTGCCAGCAGTGAGGGGATCCACAATGAGCAGTTCTTC. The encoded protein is CASSEGIHNEQFF.

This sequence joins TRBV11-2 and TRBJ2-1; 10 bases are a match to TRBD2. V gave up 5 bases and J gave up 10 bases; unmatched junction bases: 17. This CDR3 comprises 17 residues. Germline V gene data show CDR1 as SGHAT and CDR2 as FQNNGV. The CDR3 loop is CASSNRNLAGVRGEQFF. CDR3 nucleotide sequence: TGTGCCAGCAGCAACAGGAATCTAGCGGGAGTCCGGGGGGAGCAGTTCTTC.

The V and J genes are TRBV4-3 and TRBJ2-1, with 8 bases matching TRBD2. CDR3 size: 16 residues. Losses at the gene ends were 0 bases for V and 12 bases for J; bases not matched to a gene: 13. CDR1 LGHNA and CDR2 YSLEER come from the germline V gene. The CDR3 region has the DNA TGCGCCAGCAGCCAAGAGTCAAGCGGGAGCACCCGAGGGCAGTTCTTC. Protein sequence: CASSQESSGSTRGQFF.

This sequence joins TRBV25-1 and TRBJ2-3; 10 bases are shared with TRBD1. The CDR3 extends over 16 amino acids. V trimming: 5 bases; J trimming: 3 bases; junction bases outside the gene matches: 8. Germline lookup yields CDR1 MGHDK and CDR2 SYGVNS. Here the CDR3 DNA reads TGTGCCAGCAGTCTTCGGACAGGGGGAGGGACAGATACGCAGTATTTT. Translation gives CASSLRTGGGTDTQYF. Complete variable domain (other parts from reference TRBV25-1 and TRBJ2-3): EADIYQTPRYLVIGTGKKITLECSQTMGHDKMYWYQQDPGMELHLIHYSYGVNSTEKGDLSSESTVSRIRTEHFPLTLESARPSHTSQYLCASSLRTGGGTDTQYFGPGTRLTVL.

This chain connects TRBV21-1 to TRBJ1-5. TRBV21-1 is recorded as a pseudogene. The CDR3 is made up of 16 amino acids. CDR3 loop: CASSKEREFSNQPQHF. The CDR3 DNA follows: TGTGCCAGCAGCAAAGAGCGCGAATTTAGCAATCAGCCCCAGCATTTT.

CDR3 sequence reads: CASSPIRVRTDTQYF. In DNA, the CDR3 is TGTGCCAGCAGCCCCATTCGGGTCCGCACAGATACGCAGTATTTT. The V and J genes are TRBV7-8 and TRBJ2-3; no clear D. The ends were cut back, 5 bases at V and 1 base at J, with 13 bases in the middle. This CDR3 region has 15 residues. CDR1 is SGHVS and CDR2 is FQNEAQ in the germline V gene.